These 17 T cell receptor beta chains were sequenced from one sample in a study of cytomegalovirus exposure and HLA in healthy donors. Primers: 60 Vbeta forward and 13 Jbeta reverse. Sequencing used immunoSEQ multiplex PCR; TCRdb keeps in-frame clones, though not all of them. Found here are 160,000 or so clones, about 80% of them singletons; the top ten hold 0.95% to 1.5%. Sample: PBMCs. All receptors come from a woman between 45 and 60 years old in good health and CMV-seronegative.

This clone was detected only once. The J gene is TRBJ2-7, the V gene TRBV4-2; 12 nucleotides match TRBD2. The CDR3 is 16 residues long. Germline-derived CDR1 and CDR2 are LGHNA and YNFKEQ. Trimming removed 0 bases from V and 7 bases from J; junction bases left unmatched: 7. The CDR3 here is CASSQEGGLAGGEQYF. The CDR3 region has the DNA TGTGCCAGCAGCCAAGAGGGGGGGCTAGCGGGAGGGGAGCAGTACTTC.

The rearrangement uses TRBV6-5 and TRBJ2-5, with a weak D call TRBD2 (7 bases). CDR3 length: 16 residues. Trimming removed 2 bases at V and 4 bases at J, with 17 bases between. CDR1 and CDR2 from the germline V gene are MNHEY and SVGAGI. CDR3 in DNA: TGTGCCAGCAGTTACGCGTGGGGGGGGCGCGGAGAGACCCAGTACTTC. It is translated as CASSYAWGGRGETQYF.

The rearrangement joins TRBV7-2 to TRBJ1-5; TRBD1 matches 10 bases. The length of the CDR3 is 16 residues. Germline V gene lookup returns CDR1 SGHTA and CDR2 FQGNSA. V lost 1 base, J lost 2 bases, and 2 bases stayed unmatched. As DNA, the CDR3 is TGTGCCAGCAGCTTAGTTGGGACAGGGGGCAATCAGCCCCAGCATTTT. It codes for CASSLVGTGGNQPQHF.

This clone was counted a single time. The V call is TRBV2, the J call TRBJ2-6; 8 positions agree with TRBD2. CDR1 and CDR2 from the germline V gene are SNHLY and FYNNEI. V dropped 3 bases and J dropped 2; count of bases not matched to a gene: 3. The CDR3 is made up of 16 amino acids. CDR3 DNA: TGTGCCAGCAGTGAGGGAGCGGGGGCTGGGGCCAACGTCCTGACTTTC. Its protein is CASSEGAGAGANVLTF.

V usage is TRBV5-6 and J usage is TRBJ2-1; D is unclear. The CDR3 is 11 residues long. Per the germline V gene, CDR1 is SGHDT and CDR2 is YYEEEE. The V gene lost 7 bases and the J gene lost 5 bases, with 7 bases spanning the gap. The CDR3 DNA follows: TGTGCCAGCTCAATCAACAATGAGCAGTTCTTC. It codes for CASSINNEQFF.

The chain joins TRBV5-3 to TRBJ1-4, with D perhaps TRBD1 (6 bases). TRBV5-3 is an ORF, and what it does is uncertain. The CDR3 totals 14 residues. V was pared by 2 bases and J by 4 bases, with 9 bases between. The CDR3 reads CARSFRDNNEKLFF. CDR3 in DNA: TGTGCCAGAAGCTTTAGGGACAATAATGAAAAACTGTTTTTT.

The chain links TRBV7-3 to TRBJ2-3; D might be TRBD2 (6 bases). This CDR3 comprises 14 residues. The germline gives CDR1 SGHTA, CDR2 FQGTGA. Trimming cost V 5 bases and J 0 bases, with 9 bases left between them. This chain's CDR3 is CASSPGLSTDTQYF. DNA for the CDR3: TGTGCCAGCAGCCCAGGACTAAGCACAGATACGCAGTATTTT.

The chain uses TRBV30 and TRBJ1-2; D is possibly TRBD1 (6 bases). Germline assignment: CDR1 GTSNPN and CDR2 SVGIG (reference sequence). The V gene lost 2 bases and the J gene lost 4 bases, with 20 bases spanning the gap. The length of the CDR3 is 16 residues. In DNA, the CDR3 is TGTGCCTGGAGTATTACCCCCGAGGGACAAGTCTATGGCTACACCTTC. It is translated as CAWSITPEGQVYGYTF.

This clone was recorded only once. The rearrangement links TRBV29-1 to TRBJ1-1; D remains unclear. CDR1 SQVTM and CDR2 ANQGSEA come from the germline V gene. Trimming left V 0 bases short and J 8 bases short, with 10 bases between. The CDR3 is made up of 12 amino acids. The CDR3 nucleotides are TGCAGCGTTGAAGATTTGACGGGGGAAGCTTTCTTT. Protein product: CSVEDLTGEAFF.

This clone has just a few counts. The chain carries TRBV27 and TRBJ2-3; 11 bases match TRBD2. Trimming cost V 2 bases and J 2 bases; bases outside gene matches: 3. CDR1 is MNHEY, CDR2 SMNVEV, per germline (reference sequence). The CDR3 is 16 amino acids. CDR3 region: CASSLRLAGFTDTQYF. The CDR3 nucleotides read TGTGCCAGCAGTTTAAGACTAGCGGGATTCACAGATACGCAGTATTTT.

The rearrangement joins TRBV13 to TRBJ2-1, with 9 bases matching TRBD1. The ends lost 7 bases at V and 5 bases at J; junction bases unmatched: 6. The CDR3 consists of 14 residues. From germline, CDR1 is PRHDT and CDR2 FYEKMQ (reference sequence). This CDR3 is CASTSDRGNNEQFF. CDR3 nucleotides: TGTGCCAGCACGTCGGACAGGGGAAACAATGAGCAGTTCTTC. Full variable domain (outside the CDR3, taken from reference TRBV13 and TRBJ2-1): AAGVIQSPRHLIKEKRETATLKCYPIPRHDTVYWYQQGPGQDPQFLISFYEKMQSDKGSIPDRFSAQQFSDYHSELNMSSLELGDSALYFCASTSDRGNNEQFFGPGTRLTVL.

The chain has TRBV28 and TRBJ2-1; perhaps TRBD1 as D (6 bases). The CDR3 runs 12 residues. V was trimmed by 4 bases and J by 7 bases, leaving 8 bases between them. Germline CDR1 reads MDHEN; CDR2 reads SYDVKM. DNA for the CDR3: TGTGCCAGCAGTTACAGGGCGAATGAGCAGTTCTTC. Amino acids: CASSYRANEQFF.

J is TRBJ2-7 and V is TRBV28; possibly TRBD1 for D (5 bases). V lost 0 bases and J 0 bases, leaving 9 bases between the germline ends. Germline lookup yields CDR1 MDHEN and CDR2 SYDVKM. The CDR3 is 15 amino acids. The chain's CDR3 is CASSLWDTYSYEQYF. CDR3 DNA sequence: TGTGCCAGCAGTTTATGGGACACCTACTCCTACGAGCAGTACTTC. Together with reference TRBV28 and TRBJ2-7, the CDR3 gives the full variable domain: DVKVTQSSRYLVKRTGEKVFLECVQDMDHENMFWYRQDPGLGLRLIYFSYDVKMKEKGDIPEGYSVSREKKERFSLILESASTNQTSMYLCASSLWDTYSYEQYFGPGTRLTVT.

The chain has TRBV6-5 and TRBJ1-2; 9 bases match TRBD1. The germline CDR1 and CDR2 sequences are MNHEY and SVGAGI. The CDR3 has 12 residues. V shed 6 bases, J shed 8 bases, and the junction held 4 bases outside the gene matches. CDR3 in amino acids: CASRSDRGGYTF. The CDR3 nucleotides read TGTGCCAGCAGATCGGACAGGGGCGGCTACACCTTC.

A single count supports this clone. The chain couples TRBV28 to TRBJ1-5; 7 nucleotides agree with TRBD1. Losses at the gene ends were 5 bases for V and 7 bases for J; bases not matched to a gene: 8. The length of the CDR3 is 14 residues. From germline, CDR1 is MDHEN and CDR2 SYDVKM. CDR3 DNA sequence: TGTGCCAGCAGTCCGACAGGGTCCTGGCAGCCCCAGCATTTT. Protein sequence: CASSPTGSWQPQHF.

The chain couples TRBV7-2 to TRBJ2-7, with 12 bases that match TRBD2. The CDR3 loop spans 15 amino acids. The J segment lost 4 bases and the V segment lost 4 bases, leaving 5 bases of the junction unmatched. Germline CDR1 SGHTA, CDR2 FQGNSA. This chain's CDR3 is CASSSSGGAGYEQYF. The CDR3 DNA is TGTGCCAGCAGCTCTAGCGGGGGGGCGGGGTACGAGCAGTACTTC.

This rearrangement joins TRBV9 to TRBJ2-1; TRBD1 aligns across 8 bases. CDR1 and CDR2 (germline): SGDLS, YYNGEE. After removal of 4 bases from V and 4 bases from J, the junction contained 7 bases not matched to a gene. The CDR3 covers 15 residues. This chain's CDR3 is CASSTQGALYNEQFF. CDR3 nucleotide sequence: TGTGCCAGCAGCACGCAGGGGGCGCTTTACAATGAGCAGTTCTTC.